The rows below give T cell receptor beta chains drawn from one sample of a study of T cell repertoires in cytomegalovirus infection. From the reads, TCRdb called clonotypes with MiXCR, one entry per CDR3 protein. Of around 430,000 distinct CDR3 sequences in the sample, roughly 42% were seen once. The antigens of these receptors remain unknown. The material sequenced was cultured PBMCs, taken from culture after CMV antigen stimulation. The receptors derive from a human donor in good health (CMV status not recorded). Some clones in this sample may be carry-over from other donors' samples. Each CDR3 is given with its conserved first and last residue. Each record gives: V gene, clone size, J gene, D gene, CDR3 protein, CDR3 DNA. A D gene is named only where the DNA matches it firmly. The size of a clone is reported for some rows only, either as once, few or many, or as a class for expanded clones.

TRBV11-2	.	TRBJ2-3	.	CASSPATETTQYF	TGTGCCAGCAGTCCAGCGACGGAGACTACGCAGTATTTT
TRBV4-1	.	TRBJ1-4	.	CASSQTGLGEKLFF	TGCGCCAGCAGCCAAACAGGCTTGGGAGAAAAACTGTTTTTT
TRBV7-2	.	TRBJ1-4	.	CASSLPGGKLFF	TGTGCCAGCAGCTTGCCGGGGGGAAAACTGTTTTTT
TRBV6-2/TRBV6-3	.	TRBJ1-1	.	CASYVGKNTEAFF	TGTGCCAGCTACGTCGGGAAAAACACTGAAGCTTTCTTT
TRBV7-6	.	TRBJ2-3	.	CASSFTTLPTDTQYF	TGTGCCAGCAGCTTCACGACCTTGCCCACAGATACGCAGTATTTT
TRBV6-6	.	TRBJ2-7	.	CASSYQRVREQYF	TGTGCCAGCAGTTACCAGAGGGTTCGGGAGCAGTACTTC
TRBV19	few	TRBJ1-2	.	CASSMGTVDDRYTF	TGTGCCAGTAGTATGGGGACGGTCGATGATCGATACACCTTC
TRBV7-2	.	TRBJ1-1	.	CASSMGHLEAFF	TGTGCCAGCAGCATGGGACACCTTGAAGCTTTCTTT
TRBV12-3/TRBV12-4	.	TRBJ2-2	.	CASSAGGAGELFF	TGTGCCAGCAGCGCCGGCGGGGCCGGGGAGCTGTTTTTT
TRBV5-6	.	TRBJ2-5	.	CASSYRGYPQETQYF	TGTGCCAGCAGCTATCGGGGGTACCCCCAAGAGACCCAGTACTTC
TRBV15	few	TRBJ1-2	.	CATSREDASLANYGYTF	TGTGCCACCAGCAGAGAAGACGCGTCCTTAGCTAACTATGGCTACACCTTC
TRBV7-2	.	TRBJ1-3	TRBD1	CASSLGTGTWNTIYF	TGTGCCAGCAGCTTAGGGACAGGGACGTGGAACACCATATATTTT